This T cell receptor (beta chain) was sequenced during a study of blood T cell repertoires in COVID-19. Some clones are missing from TCRdb's copy, which holds only in-frame ones; the method was immunoSEQ multiplex PCR. The sample holds around 59,000 clones, more than 80% seen once. Germline loops: CDR1 SGHKS, CDR2 YYEKEE (reference sequence). Unmatched junction bases numbered 9, after V lost 0 bases and J lost 3 bases. This CDR3 is 17 amino acids long. The TCR was taken from a man in his 60s with acute or convalescent COVID-19. The V call is TRBV5-5, the J call TRBJ2-1; the match to TRBD2 covers 7 bases. The sequenced sample was peripheral blood. CDR3 protein: CASSLALTGGSYNEQFF. The CDR3 DNA follows: TGTGCCAGCAGCTTGGCCCTCACGGGAGGTAGCTACAATGAGCAGTTCTTC.